This T cell receptor (beta chain) was obtained from a study of T cell responses to AZD1222 COVID-19 vaccine. Assay: immunoSEQ multiplex PCR; the TCRdb copy retains only in-frame clones and omits some. The profile shows 120,000 to 150,000 clones, around 90% of them singletons. Looked up from germline, CDR1 is SEHNR and CDR2 is FQNEAQ (reference sequence). The trim removed 5 bases at V and 5 bases at J, leaving 7 bases unmatched. This CDR3 is built from 14 residues. The receptor was derived from an adult who received the MenACWY meningococcal vaccine as a control. Sequenced material: peripheral blood, taken 28 days after the second dose of the MenACWY control vaccine. The gene calls are TRBV7-9 and TRBJ1-1, with 8 bases that match TRBD1. The CDR3 reads CASSLDRVGTEAFF. The CDR3 nucleotides read TGTGCCAGCAGCCTGGACAGGGTAGGGACTGAAGCTTTCTTT. The full variable domain, its missing parts supplied by reference TRBV7-9 and TRBJ1-1, is DTGVSQNPRHKITKRGQNVTFRCDPISEHNRLYWYRQTLGQGPEFLTYFQNEAQLEKSRLLSDRFSAERPKGSFSTLEIQRTEQGDSAMYLCASSLDRVGTEAFFGQGTRLTVV.